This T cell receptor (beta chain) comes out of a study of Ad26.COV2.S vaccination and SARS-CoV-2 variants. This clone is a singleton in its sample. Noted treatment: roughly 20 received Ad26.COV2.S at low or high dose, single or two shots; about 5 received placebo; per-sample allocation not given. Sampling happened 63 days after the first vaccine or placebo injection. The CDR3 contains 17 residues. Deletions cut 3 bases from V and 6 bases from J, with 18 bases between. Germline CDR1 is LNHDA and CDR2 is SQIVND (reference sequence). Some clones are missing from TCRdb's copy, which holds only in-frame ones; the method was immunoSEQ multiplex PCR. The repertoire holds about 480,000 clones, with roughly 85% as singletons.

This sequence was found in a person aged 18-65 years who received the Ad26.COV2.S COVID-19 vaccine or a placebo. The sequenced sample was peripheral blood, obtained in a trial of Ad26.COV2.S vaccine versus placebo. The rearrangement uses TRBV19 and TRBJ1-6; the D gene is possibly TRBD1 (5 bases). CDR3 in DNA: TGTGCCAGTAGTATGAATGACGGGCCAGGGCGTAATTCACCCCTCCACTTT. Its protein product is CASSMNDGPGRNSPLHF.